This TCR beta chain comes out of a study of T-cell memory formation after mild COVID-19. Overall study: There were largely donor-specific TCR clusters.

TCRdb reprocessed the 5' RACE reads with MiXCR, giving one entry per CDR3 protein. The sample shows fewer than 60,000 distinct CDR3 sequences, more than 10% of them seen only once. The germline V gene has CDR1 ENHRY and CDR2 SYGVKD. J gave up 7 bases and V 7 bases, and 5 bases lay outside the gene matches. The CDR3 consists of 13 residues. This TCR derives from a man aged 18 to 29 who had mild COVID-19 (a few samples of this study predate the infection). Cell type and time point are not known. Sequencing used PBMCs or a T cell subset sorted from them (not recorded which). This chain uses TRBV10-3 with TRBJ2-1; 9 bases match TRBD1. CDR3: CAIMPGQGNEQFF. The CDR3 DNA reads as TGTGCCATCATGCCGGGACAGGGTAATGAGCAGTTCTTC.